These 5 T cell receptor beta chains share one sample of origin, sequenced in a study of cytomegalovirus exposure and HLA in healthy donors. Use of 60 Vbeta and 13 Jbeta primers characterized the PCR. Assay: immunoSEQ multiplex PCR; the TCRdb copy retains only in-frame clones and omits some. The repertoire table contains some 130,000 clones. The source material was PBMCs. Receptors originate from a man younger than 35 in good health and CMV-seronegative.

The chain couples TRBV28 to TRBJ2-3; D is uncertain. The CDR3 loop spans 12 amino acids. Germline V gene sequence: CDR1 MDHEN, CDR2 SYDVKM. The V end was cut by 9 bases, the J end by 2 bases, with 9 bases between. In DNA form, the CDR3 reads TGTGCCAGTTTGGAGAACACAGATACGCAGTATTTT. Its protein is CASLENTDTQYF.

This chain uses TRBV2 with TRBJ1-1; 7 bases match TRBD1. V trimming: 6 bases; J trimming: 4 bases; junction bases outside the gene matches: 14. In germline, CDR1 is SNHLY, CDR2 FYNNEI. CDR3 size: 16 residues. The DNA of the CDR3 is TGTGCCAGCAGAGACGGGACAGCTACATCGGGCACTGAAGCTTTCTTT. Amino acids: CASRDGTATSGTEAFF.

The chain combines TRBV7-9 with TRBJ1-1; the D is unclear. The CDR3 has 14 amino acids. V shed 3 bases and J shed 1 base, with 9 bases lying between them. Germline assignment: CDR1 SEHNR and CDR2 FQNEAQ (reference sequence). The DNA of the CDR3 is TGTGCCAGCAGCTTCATTGGCGGGAACACTGAAGCTTTCTTT. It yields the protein CASSFIGGNTEAFF.

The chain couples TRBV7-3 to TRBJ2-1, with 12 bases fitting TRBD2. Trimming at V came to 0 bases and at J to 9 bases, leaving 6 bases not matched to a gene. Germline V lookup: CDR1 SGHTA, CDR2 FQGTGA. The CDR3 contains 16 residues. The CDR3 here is CASSLTSASGRVEQFF. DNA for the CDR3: TGTGCCAGCAGCTTAACATCGGCTAGCGGGAGGGTTGAGCAGTTCTTC.

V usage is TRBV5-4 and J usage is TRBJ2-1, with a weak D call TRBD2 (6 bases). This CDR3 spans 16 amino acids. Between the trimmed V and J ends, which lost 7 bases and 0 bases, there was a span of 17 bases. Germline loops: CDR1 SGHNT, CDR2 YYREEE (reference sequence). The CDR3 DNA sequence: TGTGCCAGCCACCGATCCCGGGGGAGCTCCTACAATGAGCAGTTCTTC. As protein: CASHRSRGSSYNEQFF.